Shown below are 20 T cell receptor beta chains from a single sample sequenced in a study of blood T cell repertoires in COVID-19. The assay was immunoSEQ multiplex PCR, and TCRdb's table has in-frame clones only and misses some. The sample consists of roughly 440,000 clones, approximately 88% of them appearing once. The specimen was peripheral blood. These TCRs come from a woman between 50 and 59 years old with COVID-19, enrolled during active disease.

The J gene is TRBJ1-4, the V gene TRBV19; weak D call: TRBD1 (6 bases). Germline CDR1 is LNHDA and CDR2 is SQIVND (reference sequence). The CDR3 runs 16 residues. V was clipped by 6 bases and J by 3 bases, with 17 bases between them. The chain's CDR3 is CASRRIQGRANEKLFF. DNA of the CDR3: TGTGCCAGTAGGAGGATCCAGGGGAGGGCTAATGAAAAACTGTTTTTT.

The V call is TRBV5-1, the J call TRBJ2-3; 12 bases fit TRBD2. CDR1 SGHRS and CDR2 YFSETQ come from the germline V gene. V dropped 4 bases and J dropped 0; count of bases not matched to a gene: 9. The CDR3 has 18 amino acids. The CDR3, as DNA: TGCGCCAGCAGCCTCGGACTAGCGGGGAGGTATAGCACAGATACGCAGTATTTT. Translating it yields CASSLGLAGRYSTDTQYF.

CDR3 nucleotides: TGTGCCAGTAGTATTTGGGCAGGGGCAACTGAAAAACTGTTTTTT. This codes for CASSIWAGATEKLFF. This chain uses TRBV19 with TRBJ1-4; a possible D gene is TRBD1 (6 bases). Trimming shortened V by 3 bases and J by 7 bases, and 15 bases separated the two germline ends. The length of the CDR3 is 15 residues. Germline values: CDR1 LNHDA, CDR2 SQIVND (reference sequence).

V is TRBV6-5 and J is TRBJ2-1; 8 nucleotides line up with TRBD2. Germline trimming cut 6 bases from V and 6 bases from J; bases unmatched to any gene: 10. Germline V gives CDR1 MNHEY, CDR2 SVGAGI. The CDR3 spans 15 residues. Here the CDR3 reads CASSLLGAGGNEQFF. CDR3 bases: TGTGCCAGCAGCCTCCTAGGGGCGGGGGGCAATGAGCAGTTCTTC.

V gene TRBV20-1 combines with J gene TRBJ2-7, with TRBD2 matching over 11 bases. Germline values: CDR1 DFQATT, CDR2 SNEGSKA (reference sequence). J was trimmed by 1 base and V by 3 bases; bases with no gene match: 5. This CDR3 spans 15 amino acids. CDR3 nucleotide sequence: TGCAGTGCTAGTGGTAGCGGGGGGGCATCCTACGAGCAGTACTTC. Translating gives CSASGSGGASYEQYF.

The rearrangement links TRBV5-6 to TRBJ1-4; TRBD1 matches at 7 bases. Looked up from germline, CDR1 is SGHDT and CDR2 is YYEEEE. The CDR3 consists of 17 residues. V lost 0 bases to trimming and J lost 5 bases; unmatched junction nucleotides: 10. The CDR3 DNA sequence: TGTGCCAGCAGCTTGGAGGGACAGAATCTAGGGAATGAAAAACTGTTTTTT. Its translation: CASSLEGQNLGNEKLFF.

The gene calls are TRBV10-3 and TRBJ1-1; D perhaps matches TRBD1 (5 bases). CDR3 length: 12 amino acids. Germline CDR1 is ENHRY and CDR2 is SYGVKD. V was clipped by 4 bases and J by 11 bases, with 14 bases between them. The CDR3 nucleotides read TGTGCCATCAGTGTTACAGGAGTTGGGGCTTTCTTT. Translated, it gives CAISVTGVGAFF.

The rearrangement uses TRBV7-9 and TRBJ1-2; D is ambiguous. The germline V gene has CDR1 SEHNR and CDR2 FQNEAQ (reference sequence). This CDR3 spans 16 amino acids. The V end lost 5 bases, the J end lost 0 bases, and 16 bases lay between the germline ends. CDR3 bases: TGTGCCAGCAGCCCACAACGCGGAGGAGCTAACTATGGCTACACCTTC. Its protein is CASSPQRGGANYGYTF.

The V and J genes are TRBV4-1 and TRBJ1-4, with a tentative D call TRBD1 (5 bases). This CDR3 spans 15 amino acids. Trimming removed 0 bases at V and 8 bases at J, with 13 bases between. CDR1 and CDR2 from the germline V gene are MGHRA and YSYEKL. CDR3 protein: CASSQEGGVGEKLFF. CDR3 nucleotide sequence: TGCGCCAGCAGCCAAGAGGGGGGAGTGGGGGAAAAACTGTTTTTT.

V usage is TRBV5-6 and J usage is TRBJ1-1; no firm D call. Looked up from germline, CDR1 is SGHDT and CDR2 is YYEEEE. The germline V and J ends were trimmed by 0 bases and 4 bases, with 25 bases remaining between them. The CDR3 loop spans 19 amino acids. The CDR3 loop is CASSLDFIIGNRGGTEAFF. CDR3 in DNA: TGTGCCAGCAGCTTGGATTTTATTATCGGGAATCGGGGTGGCACTGAAGCTTTCTTT.

This chain joins TRBV11-2 and TRBJ2-3; tentatively, D is TRBD2 (7 bases). CDR3 length: 16 amino acids. Germline V gene sequence: CDR1 SGHAT, CDR2 FQNNGV. V lost 5 bases and J lost 1, with 16 bases in between. CDR3 nucleotides: TGTGCCAGCAGCCTTCTACGGGGGGCGGGCACAGATACGCAGTATTTT. It specifies CASSLLRGAGTDTQYF.

This clone was seen just once. The CDR3: CASSIETSGVRETQYF. DNA of the CDR3: TGCGCCAGCAGCATAGAGACTAGCGGGGTACGGGAGACCCAGTACTTC. The chain joins TRBV5-1 to TRBJ2-5; TRBD2 aligns across 11 bases. This CDR3 is built from 16 residues. The J segment lost 5 bases and the V segment lost 4 bases, leaving 10 bases of the junction unmatched. The germline CDR1 and CDR2 sequences are SGHRS and YFSETQ. The complete variable domain, with remaining parts taken from reference TRBV5-1 and TRBJ2-5, reads KAGVTQTPRYLIKTRGQQVTLSCSPISGHRSVSWYQQTPGQGLQFLFEYFSETQRNKGNFPGRFSGRQFSNSRSEMNVSTLELGDSALYLCASSIETSGVRETQYFGPGTRLLVL.

The rearrangement links TRBV4-1 to TRBJ2-2; D uncertain. Trimming pared 5 bases from V and 1 base from J, leaving 14 bases between. The V gene's germline CDR1 is MGHRA and CDR2 YSYEKL. The CDR3 is made up of 16 amino acids. The CDR3 sequence: CASSRSPAENTGELFF. The CDR3 DNA sequence: TGCGCCAGCAGCAGATCACCGGCGGAGAACACCGGGGAGCTGTTTTTT.

V and J are TRBV27 and TRBJ1-1; TRBD1 agrees at 7 bases. Germline CDR1 and CDR2: MNHEY and SMNVEV (reference sequence). This CDR3 has 14 residues. V shed 1 base, J shed 7 bases, and the junction held 6 bases outside the gene matches. Here the CDR3 DNA reads TGTGCCAGCAGTTTATTTGACAGGGCGCATGAAGCTTTCTTT. This gives the protein CASSLFDRAHEAFF.

The gene calls are TRBV19 and TRBJ1-1; D remains unclear. The germline V gene encodes CDR1 LNHDA and CDR2 SQIVND (reference sequence). CDR3 size: 16 residues. V lost 4 bases, J lost 1 base, and 16 bases lay in between. CDR3 coding DNA: TGTGCCAGTAGTAGAGGACCGCTCGAGGGGAACACTGAAGCTTTCTTT. As protein: CASSRGPLEGNTEAFF.

J is TRBJ2-5 and V is TRBV10-3; maybe TRBD2 (6 bases). CDR3 length equals 16 residues. Trimming removed 6 bases from V and 2 bases from J, with 19 bases in between. Per the germline V gene, CDR1 is ENHRY and CDR2 is SYGVKD. CDR3 loop: CAISVGTPQLQETQYF. The CDR3 region has the DNA TGTGCCATCAGCGTCGGGACTCCACAGTTACAAGAGACCCAGTACTTC.

J is TRBJ1-1 and V is TRBV3-1 (or the pseudogene TRBV3-2); no reliable D call. The CDR3 is 13 residues long. Trimming removed 1 base at V and 7 bases at J, with 10 bases between. The germline V gene encodes CDR1 LGHDT and CDR2 YNNKEL (reference sequence). The CDR3 coding sequence is TGTGCCAGCAGCCAAGTCTCGAGTCTTGAAGCTTTCTTT. Its translation: CASSQVSSLEAFF.

The rearrangement uses TRBV27 and TRBJ2-2; 7 bases match TRBD1. After removal of 6 bases from V and 5 bases from J, the junction contained 9 bases not matched to a gene. In germline, CDR1 is MNHEY, CDR2 SMNVEV (reference sequence). The CDR3 sequence is 15 residues long. This CDR3 reads CASSRTGQLTGELFF. CDR3 bases: TGTGCCAGCAGCCGCACGGGACAGTTAACCGGGGAGCTGTTTTTT.

The chain joins TRBV29-1 to TRBJ1-2; possible D gene TRBD1, 6 bases. Trimming took off 6 bases at V and 8 bases at J, with 19 bases between the two ends. Per the germline V gene, CDR1 is SQVTM and CDR2 is ANQGSEA. CDR3 length: 13 amino acids. The CDR3 reads CSVPFRGTGGYTF. The CDR3 DNA reads TGCAGCGTCCCTTTCAGGGGAACGGGCGGCTACACCTTC.

The chain is built from TRBV5-1 and TRBJ1-1, with 9 bases that match TRBD1. The germline V gene has CDR1 SGHRS and CDR2 YFSETQ. The junction had 6 bases not matched to a gene; V was cut back by 1 base and J by 5 bases. This CDR3 region has 15 residues. CDR3 amino acids: CASSLTDRGLTEAFF. As DNA, the CDR3 is TGCGCCAGCAGCTTGACCGACAGGGGGTTGACTGAAGCTTTCTTT.